The rows below give T cell receptor beta chains drawn from one sample of a study of CD8 T cells in Susac syndrome. TCRdb reprocessed the immunoSEQ multiplex PCR reads via MiXCR and lists one record per CDR3 protein. The table has under 110,000 distinct CDR3 sequences, roughly 95% seen once. The sample taken for sequencing was CD8+ T cells from PBMCs. The receptors derive from a human donor with Susac syndrome. CDR3s include the opening cysteine and the closing phenylalanine or tryptophan. The D gene is left open where the match is weak. For some rows the clone size is stated as once, few or many, or as a class when expanded; others skip it.

>TRBV12-3/TRBV12-4|-|TRBD2|16|TRBJ2-3
TGTGCCAGCAGTCTGCTAGCGGGGGGCCGTACAGATACGCAGTATTTT
CASSLLAGGRTDTQYF
>TRBV20-1|-|-|13|TRBJ1-2
TGCAGTGCCCCGATAGGTTTCAACTATGGCTACACCTTC
CSAPIGFNYGYTF
>TRBV19|-|-|13|TRBJ1-1
TGTGCCAGTAGGCTAGGCTTAAACACTGAAGCTTTCTTT
CASRLGLNTEAFF
>TRBV7-2|-|-|16|TRBJ2-5
TGTGCCAGCAGCTTAGGGGCGGGTCCACCCCGGGAGACCCAGTACTTC
CASSLGAGPPRETQYF
>TRBV2|-|TRBD2|16|TRBJ2-3
TGTGCCAGCAGTGAAGTAGCGGGGGCCGTCACAGATACGCAGTATTTT
CASSEVAGAVTDTQYF
>TRBV29-1|-|-|12|TRBJ2-7
TGCAGCGTTGGGGAACTGGCCTACGAGCAGTACTTC
CSVGELAYEQYF
>TRBV4-3|-|-|15|TRBJ2-7
TGCGCCAGCAGCCGAGGGCGGGGAGTCACCTACGAGCAGTACTTC
CASSRGRGVTYEQYF
>TRBV5-6|-|-|13|TRBJ2-7
TGTGCCAGCAGCTTGAGGCAGACCTACGAGCAGTACTTC
CASSLRQTYEQYF
>TRBV27|once|TRBD1|19|TRBJ2-2
TGTGCCAGCAGTTCGCTAAATTTCAGGACAGGGGGGATAACCGGGGAGCTGTTTTTT
CASSSLNFRTGGITGELFF
>TRBV6-6|-|-|10|TRBJ1-2
TGTGCCAGCTACGAGAGGGGCTACACCTTC
CASYERGYTF
>TRBV6-6|-|-|15|TRBJ1-1
TGTGCCAGCAGTTACGAGTGGGGGTCGAGCACTGAAGCTTTCTTT
CASSYEWGSSTEAFF
>TRBV5-6|-|TRBD2|14|TRBJ2-7
TGTGCCAGCAGCTTCGGGACTAGAGCGGCGGGGCAGTACTTC
CASSFGTRAAGQYF
>TRBV14|-|TRBD2|16|TRBJ2-3
TGTGCCAGCAGCCAAGGGCTAGCGGGGAGCACAGATACGCAGTATTTT
CASSQGLAGSTDTQYF
>TRBV12-3/TRBV12-4|-|-|12|TRBJ2-7
TGTGCCTCGGCAACCCTAGCCTACGAGCAGTACTTC
CASATLAYEQYF
>TRBV7-6|-|-|18|TRBJ2-5
TGTGCCAGCAGCTTAGCACTCCTAGGGCCTACGCCGAGGGGGACCCAGTACTTC
CASSLALLGPTPRGTQYF
>TRBV21-1|-|-|17|TRBJ1-5
TGTGCCAGCAGCATGAGACAGTTGATTTATAGCAATCAGCCCCAGCATTTT
CASSMRQLIYSNQPQHF
>TRBV11-3|-|TRBD1|13|TRBJ2-3
TGTGCCAGCAGAGACAGGGCTGGAGATACGCAGTATTTT
CASRDRAGDTQYF
>TRBV7-9|-|-|13|TRBJ2-1
TGTGCCAGCAGCTACGGGACGGCAAATGAGCAGTTCTTC
CASSYGTANEQFF
>TRBV25-1|-|TRBD1|11|TRBJ1-3
TGTGCCAGCAGTGAAGCAGGGGGGATATATTTT
CASSEAGGIYF
>TRBV6-5|-|-|14|TRBJ1-2
TGTGCCAGCAGTTACTCCGGGCCTACGGGCGGCTACACCTTC
CASSYSGPTGGYTF
>TRBV11-1|-|-|13|TRBJ2-1
TGTGCCAGCAGCCGTCGCGGGCTCAATGAGCAGTTCTTC
CASSRRGLNEQFF
>TRBV7-8|-|TRBD1|15|TRBJ2-1
TGTGCCAGCACCTCACGGGGCAGGGGGCCGAATGAGCAGTTCTTC
CASTSRGRGPNEQFF
>TRBV20-1|-|-|12|TRBJ1-1
TGCAGTGCCGAAGGGGAGAGCCCGGGGGCTTTCTTT
CSAEGESPGAFF
>TRBV3-1|-|-|16|TRBJ2-2
TGTGCCAGCAGCCCCCGGGAAAGCCTAAACACCGGGGAGCTGTTTTTT
CASSPRESLNTGELFF
>TRBV7-2|-|-|14|TRBJ1-2
TGTGCCAGCAGCTTTGGGGGGATGAGCTATGGCTACACCTTC
CASSFGGMSYGYTF
>TRBV7-9|-|-|15|TRBJ2-7
TGTGCCAGCAGCTCCCAGGCGTTGGAACCCTACGAGCAGTACTTC
CASSSQALEPYEQYF
>TRBV6-5|-|-|15|TRBJ2-1
TGTGCCAGCACCATTCGGGGGGCTCCTTACAATGAGCAGTTCTTC
CASTIRGAPYNEQFF
>TRBV27|once|-|16|TRBJ2-7
TGTGCCAGCATTAAAGCTTGGGACGGCCGGGTCTACGAGCAGTACTTC
CASIKAWDGRVYEQYF
>TRBV14|-|-|14|TRBJ1-2
TGTGCCAGCAGCCCTTACAGCCAGGCGTATGGCTACACCTTC
CASSPYSQAYGYTF
>TRBV9|once|-|12|TRBJ1-2
TGTGCCAGCAGCGTAGCTATGGGTGGCTACACCTTC
CASSVAMGGYTF
>TRBV9|-|TRBD1|18|TRBJ1-1
TGTGCCAGCAGCGTAAGCGTCGACAGGGGACGGATGAACACTGAAGCTTTCTTT
CASSVSVDRGRMNTEAFF
>TRBV3-1|-|-|16|TRBJ2-1
TGTGCCAGCAGCCTTTGGGGGGAGGACTCCTACAATGAGCAGTTCTTC
CASSLWGEDSYNEQFF
>TRBV19|-|TRBD2|16|TRBJ2-7
TGTGCCACTGCCCCTTCTTTGGCGGGGGGGACCTACGAGCAGTACTTC
CATAPSLAGGTYEQYF